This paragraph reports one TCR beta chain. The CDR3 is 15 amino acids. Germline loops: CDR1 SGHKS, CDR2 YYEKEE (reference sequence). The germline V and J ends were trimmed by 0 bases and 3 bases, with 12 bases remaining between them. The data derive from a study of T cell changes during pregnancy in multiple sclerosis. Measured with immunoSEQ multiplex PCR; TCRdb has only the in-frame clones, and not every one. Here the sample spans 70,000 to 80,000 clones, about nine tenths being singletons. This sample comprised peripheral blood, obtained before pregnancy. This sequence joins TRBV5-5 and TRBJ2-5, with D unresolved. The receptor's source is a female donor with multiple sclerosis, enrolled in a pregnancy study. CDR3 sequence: CASSLGGWIEETQYF. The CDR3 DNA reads TGTGCCAGCAGCTTGGGCGGCTGGATTGAAGAGACCCAGTACTTC.